A single sample is the source of the 21 T cell receptor beta chains below, sequenced in a study of T cells after yellow fever vaccination. TCRdb re-called the 5' RACE reads with MiXCR, one entry per CDR3 protein. This sample has about 110,000 distinct CDR3 sequences, with 7.5% to 9.5% found just once. The sequenced sample was CD8+ T cells sorted from PBMCs, obtained 45 days after the yellow fever booster vaccination. These receptor sequences come from a man younger than 45 who received the YFV17D yellow fever vaccine.

This clonotype has ten or more counts. This chain joins TRBV9 and TRBJ2-7; 9 nucleotides line up with TRBD1. This CDR3 is 13 amino acids long. Germline V gene lookup returns CDR1 SGDLS and CDR2 YYNGEE. Losses at the gene ends were 3 bases for V and 7 bases for J; bases not matched to a gene: 5. The CDR3 nucleotides are TGTGCCAGCAGCGATGGGACAGGGTTAGAGCAGTACTTC. Its protein is CASSDGTGLEQYF.

This clonotype came up many times. This sequence joins TRBV12-3 or TRBV12-4 and TRBJ2-7, with 7 positions matching TRBD2. The CDR3 length is 15 residues. V lost 3 bases to trimming and J lost 2 bases; unmatched junction nucleotides: 7. As DNA, the CDR3 is TGTGCCAGCAGTTTGCTAGCGGATAGCGCCTACGAGCAGTACTTC. Protein: CASSLLADSAYEQYF.

The rearrangement uses TRBV9 and TRBJ2-1; TRBD2 matches 9 bases. Germline V gene lookup returns CDR1 SGDLS and CDR2 YYNGEE. The V segment lost 0 bases and the J segment 5 bases; nucleotides outside the gene matches: 3. This CDR3 spans 15 amino acids. This CDR3 reads CASSVASSGDNEQFF. The CDR3 nucleotides read TGTGCCAGCAGCGTAGCATCTAGCGGGGACAATGAGCAGTTCTTC. The full variable domain, completed using reference TRBV9 and TRBJ2-1, is DSGVTQTPKHLITATGQRVTLRCSPRSGDLSVYWYQQSLDQGLQFLIQYYNGEERAKGNILERFSAQQFPDLHSELNLSSLELGDSALYFCASSVASSGDNEQFFGPGTRLTVL.

At least ten counts were recorded for this clonotype. V gene TRBV12-3 or TRBV12-4 combines with J gene TRBJ1-2; a weak D match, TRBD1 (5 bases). The V end was cut by 2 bases, the J end by 8 bases, with 12 bases between. The CDR3 has 13 amino acids. The CDR3 nucleotides are TGTGCCAGCAGTTTAAATGGGGGAGACGGCTACACCTTC. Translated: CASSLNGGDGYTF.

V usage is TRBV3-1 and J usage is TRBJ2-7; 9 bases fit TRBD2. This CDR3 region has 17 residues. V lost 4 bases to trimming and J lost 6 bases; unmatched junction nucleotides: 16. The germline V gene has CDR1 LGHDT and CDR2 YNNKEL (reference sequence). The CDR3 here is CASSPNPWREGLPEQYF. In DNA form, the CDR3 reads TGTGCCAGCAGCCCGAACCCCTGGCGGGAGGGCCTACCCGAGCAGTACTTC.

This clonotype was observed at least ten times. This chain connects TRBV27 to TRBJ2-7; D remains unclear. Trimming left V 7 bases short and J 8 bases short, with 12 bases between. The germline V gene has CDR1 MNHEY and CDR2 SMNVEV (reference sequence). The CDR3 runs to 11 residues. The CDR3 sequence: CASNRPPKQYF. The DNA for the CDR3 is TGTGCCAGCAATCGTCCGCCCAAGCAGTACTTC.

This clonotype occurred many times. The chain couples TRBV7-9 to TRBJ2-1; D may correspond to TRBD1 or TRBD2 (6 bases each). Trimming removed 4 bases at V and 10 bases at J, with 14 bases between. The germline CDR1 and CDR2 sequences are SEHNR and FQNEAQ (reference sequence). The CDR3 is 13 amino acids. This CDR3 is CASSWRGAREQFF. DNA of the CDR3: TGTGCCAGCAGCTGGAGGGGGGCGAGGGAGCAGTTCTTC.

This clonotype was recorded many times. The gene calls are TRBV25-1 and TRBJ2-1; TRBD2 matches at 7 bases. CDR1 is MGHDK and CDR2 is SYGVNS in the germline V gene. Losses at the gene ends were 4 bases for V and 8 bases for J; bases not matched to a gene: 11. This CDR3 spans 15 amino acids. This CDR3 reads CASSVPGGSGDEQFF. CDR3 coding DNA: TGTGCCAGCAGTGTCCCTGGGGGGAGCGGGGATGAGCAGTTCTTC. Supplemented by reference TRBV25-1 and TRBJ2-1, the full variable domain reads EADIYQTPRYLVIGTGKKITLECSQTMGHDKMYWYQQDPGMELHLIHYSYGVNSTEKGDLSSESTVSRIRTEHFPLTLESARPSHTSQYLCASSVPGGSGDEQFFGPGTRLTVL.

The sample holds a few counts of this clonotype. V and J are TRBV24-1 and TRBJ2-3; D remains unclear. The V gene lost 0 bases and the J gene lost 11 bases, with 11 bases spanning the gap. The V gene's germline CDR1 is KGHDR and CDR2 SFDVKD. The CDR3 runs to 13 residues. CDR3 sequence: CATSDLAGSGQYF. The CDR3 DNA is TGTGCCACCAGTGATTTGGCAGGCTCCGGGCAGTATTTT.

In this sample, this clonotype turned up a few times. The rearrangement uses TRBV20-1 and TRBJ2-5; 9 nucleotides agree with TRBD1. Losses at the gene ends were 0 bases for V and 4 bases for J; bases not matched to a gene: 3. This CDR3 is built from 14 residues. CDR1 and CDR2 (germline): DFQATT, SNEGSKA (reference sequence). The CDR3 protein is CSAREWTGAETQYF. In nucleotides, the CDR3 is TGCAGTGCTAGAGAATGGACAGGGGCAGAGACCCAGTACTTC.

In its sample, this clonotype was seen many times. The gene calls are TRBV6-5 and TRBJ2-1; 9 bases line up with TRBD1. The CDR3 covers 15 residues. CDR1 is MNHEY, CDR2 SVGAGI, per germline. V was pared by 3 bases and J by 6 bases, with 6 bases of the junction left unmatched. This CDR3 is CASSYGTGIFNEQFF. CDR3 DNA sequence: TGTGCCAGCAGTTATGGGACAGGGATATTCAATGAGCAGTTCTTC.

This clonotype has only a few counts. V gene TRBV4-3 combines with J gene TRBJ2-5; no firm D call. Germline CDR1 reads LGHNA; CDR2 reads YSLEER. V was clipped by 1 base and J by 5 bases, with 17 bases between them. The CDR3 spans 16 residues. CDR3 coding DNA: TGCGCCAGCAGCCAAGTAGGAGCTGATCCTGGGGAGACCCAGTACTTC. This encodes CASSQVGADPGETQYF.

There are many counts of this clonotype. This chain connects TRBV11-2 to TRBJ2-4; D unresolved. Deletions cut 8 bases from V and 0 bases from J, with 11 bases between. The CDR3 is 14 amino acids. Germline CDR1 reads SGHAT; CDR2 reads FQNNGV. CDR3 DNA sequence: TGTGCCAGCCAAGGAGAGATAGCCAAAAACATTCAGTACTTC. It is translated as CASQGEIAKNIQYF.

The chain employs TRBV11-2 and TRBJ2-7; D may be TRBD2 (6 bases). The CDR3 sequence is 14 residues long. Germline V gene sequence: CDR1 SGHAT, CDR2 FQNNGV. Trimming left V 4 bases short and J 2 bases short, with 12 bases between. CDR3 coding DNA: TGTGCCAGCAGCTCCGGCGGGGTAACCTACGAGCAGTACTTC. It is translated as CASSSGGVTYEQYF.

CDR3 sequence reads: CASRKWEGYTEAFF. CDR3 nucleotides: TGTGCCAGCAGAAAATGGGAGGGGTACACTGAAGCTTTCTTT. J is TRBJ1-1 and V is TRBV5-4; tentative D call: TRBD1 (5 bases). CDR3 size: 14 residues. V lost 5 bases and J lost 3, with 14 bases in between. Germline V lookup: CDR1 SGHNT, CDR2 YYREEE (reference sequence).

This clonotype was found many times. The V gene is TRBV15, the J gene TRBJ2-7, with D possibly TRBD2 on 6 matching bases. V lost 1 base and J lost 5, with 15 bases in between. The CDR3 totals 15 residues. Germline values: CDR1 LNHNV, CDR2 YYDKDF (reference sequence). The CDR3 region is CATSRVGGVGHEQYF. The DNA for the CDR3 is TGTGCCACCAGCAGAGTGGGGGGAGTTGGCCACGAGCAGTACTTC.

In this sample, this clonotype turned up many times. The V and J genes are TRBV4-2 and TRBJ2-3, with a tentative D call TRBD2 (6 bases). Per germline, CDR1 LGHNA and CDR2 YNFKEQ. CDR3 length: 17 amino acids. The ends were cut back, 4 bases at V and 7 bases at J, with 24 bases in the middle. The DNA for the CDR3 is TGTGCCAGCAGCCCGCCCCCCACTAGCTCCCTCGGGAATACGCAGTATTTT. This encodes CASSPPPTSSLGNTQYF.

This clonotype was observed at least ten times. J is TRBJ2-2 and V is TRBV15; possibly TRBD1 or TRBD2 for D (6 bases each). The V end was cut by 6 bases, the J end by 5 bases, with 10 bases between. Germline loops: CDR1 LNHNV, CDR2 YYDKDF (reference sequence). CDR3 size: 13 residues. CDR3 bases: TGTGCCACCAGGGAGGGGGGAACCGGGGAGCTGTTTTTT. It is translated as CATREGGTGELFF.

This clonotype showed up many times. The chain uses TRBV4-1 and TRBJ2-3, with D maybe TRBD2 (5 bases). CDR1 and CDR2 (germline): MGHRA, YSYEKL. V lost 4 bases to trimming and J lost 2 bases, with 10 bases between them. The CDR3 length is 14 residues. This CDR3 is CASSLGLDTDTQYF. Here the CDR3 DNA reads TGCGCCAGCAGCCTCGGACTGGACACAGATACGCAGTATTTT.

This clonotype was counted many times. The rearrangement uses TRBV4-3 and TRBJ2-2, with TRBD2 matching over 8 bases. This CDR3 region has 16 residues. V trimming: 0 bases; J trimming: 2 bases; junction bases outside the gene matches: 2. Germline CDR1 and CDR2: LGHNA and YSLEER. CDR3 region: CASSQDSGSNTGELFF. For the CDR3, the DNA is TGCGCCAGCAGCCAAGACAGCGGGAGTAACACCGGGGAGCTGTTTTTT.

This clonotype has at least ten counts. V and J are TRBV27 and TRBJ2-1, with TRBD1 identical over 11 bases. There are 16 residues in the CDR3. Germline CDR1 and CDR2: MNHEY and SMNVEV (reference sequence). V gave up 3 bases and J gave up 4 bases; unmatched junction bases: 5. The CDR3 loop is CASSFGTGGEYNEQFF. The CDR3 DNA sequence: TGTGCCAGCAGTTTCGGGACAGGGGGGGAATACAATGAGCAGTTCTTC.